These 8 T cell receptor beta chains were all obtained from the same sample, sequenced in a study of cytomegalovirus exposure and HLA in healthy donors. PCR used 60 Vbeta primers and 13 Jbeta primers. The assay was immunoSEQ multiplex PCR, and TCRdb's table has in-frame clones only and misses some. The data show approximately 220,000 clones, approximately 80% seen once. The specimen sequenced was PBMCs. The receptor source for this set is a girl aged 5 to 17 in good health and CMV-seronegative.

V is TRBV19 and J is TRBJ2-3, with 9 bases fitting TRBD2. The germline V gene has CDR1 LNHDA and CDR2 SQIVND (reference sequence). The junction had 4 bases not matched to a gene; V was cut back by 5 bases and J by 1 base. The CDR3 sequence is 15 residues long. DNA of the CDR3: TGTGCCAGTAGTCGAGTAGCGGGGGGCACAGATACGCAGTATTTT. This codes for CASSRVAGGTDTQYF.

This clone has just one count. The rearrangement joins TRBV7-3 to TRBJ1-1; D unclear. The CDR3 extends over 13 amino acids. V lost 3 bases and J 1 base, leaving 6 bases between the germline ends. Germline loops: CDR1 SGHTA, CDR2 FQGTGA. This CDR3 reads CASSFMRNTEAFF. In DNA, the CDR3 is TGTGCCAGCAGCTTTATGAGGAACACTGAAGCTTTCTTT.

The chain is built from TRBV30 and TRBJ1-1; D is undetermined. The CDR3 is made up of 13 amino acids. V lost 5 bases, J lost 2 bases, and 12 bases lay in between. Germline V gives CDR1 GTSNPN, CDR2 SVGIG (reference sequence). Here the CDR3 reads CAWDLGTNTEAFF. DNA for the CDR3: TGTGCCTGGGACCTGGGCACCAACACTGAAGCTTTCTTT.

V gene TRBV4-3 combines with J gene TRBJ2-7, with 12 positions matching TRBD2. V lost 0 bases, J lost 4 bases, and 10 bases stayed unmatched. Germline V lookup: CDR1 LGHNA, CDR2 YSLEER. This CDR3 is 18 amino acids long. The CDR3 sequence: CASSQDGSSGGAGYEQYF. The CDR3, as DNA: TGCGCCAGCAGCCAAGATGGGTCTAGCGGGGGGGCGGGGTACGAGCAGTACTTC.

The chain combines TRBV6-6 with TRBJ1-2; 8 bases fit TRBD1. Germline assignment: CDR1 MNHNY and CDR2 SVGAGI (reference sequence). Losses at the gene ends were 5 bases for V and 8 bases for J; bases not matched to a gene: 7. This CDR3 is built from 13 residues. The CDR3, as DNA: TGTGCCAGCAGTCCCGACAGGGGCTACGGCTACACCTTC. This encodes CASSPDRGYGYTF.

This clone turned up a few times. The V call is TRBV27, the J call TRBJ2-7; D not certain. The CDR3 sequence is 12 residues long. Germline V gene lookup returns CDR1 MNHEY and CDR2 SMNVEV (reference sequence). The V end was cut by 4 bases, the J end by 5 bases, with 9 bases between. In DNA form, the CDR3 reads TGTGCCAGCAGTTCCGGTCCCCACGAGCAGTACTTC. Protein: CASSSGPHEQYF.

This chain uses TRBV2 with TRBJ2-7; D is possibly TRBD2 (6 bases). Germline values: CDR1 SNHLY, CDR2 FYNNEI. CDR3 length equals 13 residues. V lost 7 bases and J lost 2, with 12 bases in between. DNA of the CDR3: TGTGCCAGCAAACTAGCCACTCCCTACGAGCAGTACTTC. Translating it yields CASKLATPYEQYF.

The chain combines TRBV28 with TRBJ1-4, with 9 bases identical to TRBD1. CDR1 is MDHEN, CDR2 SYDVKM, per germline. The CDR3 consists of 15 residues. V dropped 5 bases and J dropped 7; count of bases not matched to a gene: 8. CDR3 bases: TGTGCCAGCAGTATCCCGGGACAGGGTGGTGAAAAACTGTTTTTT. Residues: CASSIPGQGGEKLFF.